The 21 T cell receptor beta chains below come from one sample, sequenced in a study of blood T cell repertoires in COVID-19. This table comes from immunoSEQ multiplex PCR, and its TCRdb copy is limited to in-frame clones, with some not included. The sample holds approximately 440,000 clones, 88% seen once. The sample consisted of peripheral blood. Receptors were obtained from a woman aged 45-59 years with COVID-19, enrolled during active disease.

The chain joins TRBV30 to TRBJ1-1, with TRBD1 matching 7 bases. This CDR3 spans 14 amino acids. Germline V CDR1 and CDR2: GTSNPN, SVGIG (reference sequence). The trim removed 6 bases at V and 5 bases at J, leaving 12 bases unmatched. CDR3 coding DNA: TGTGCCTGTGAGAGGGGGCGCATCCCAACTGAAGCTTTCTTT. It codes for CACERGRIPTEAFF.

The chain links TRBV5-4 to TRBJ2-1, with 10 bases lining up with TRBD2. The CDR3 contains 15 residues. J lost 4 bases, V lost 3 bases, and 4 bases had no gene match. Germline CDR1 reads SGHNT; CDR2 reads YYREEE (reference sequence). CDR3 loop: CASSSERGGYNEQFF. Here the CDR3 DNA reads TGTGCCAGCAGCTCTGAGCGGGGGGGTTACAATGAGCAGTTCTTC.

The V and J genes are TRBV28 and TRBJ1-2, with 9 bases aligning to TRBD1. The trim removed 1 base at V and 0 bases at J, leaving 9 bases unmatched. The germline V gene has CDR1 MDHEN and CDR2 SYDVKM. The CDR3 spans 18 residues. The CDR3 nucleotides read TGTGCCAGCAGTTTATACAGAATGACAGGGGGATCTAACTATGGCTACACCTTC. Protein sequence: CASSLYRMTGGSNYGYTF.

The chain's CDR3 is CASSLPGQGGSTEAFF. The DNA for the CDR3 is TGTGCCAGCAGTTTACCGGGACAGGGAGGTAGCACTGAAGCTTTCTTT. The chain couples TRBV28 to TRBJ1-1, with 9 positions matching TRBD1. Germline lookup yields CDR1 MDHEN and CDR2 SYDVKM. There are 16 residues in the CDR3. Trimming removed 2 bases from V and 4 bases from J; junction bases left unmatched: 8.

With respect to this clone: Germline is not matched at one junction end, which may reflect a read error. This chain links TRBV29-1 with TRBJ1-3; D is undetermined. This CDR3 has 12 amino acids. The germline V gene has CDR1 SQVTM and CDR2 ANQGSEA. For the CDR3, the DNA is TGCAGCGTTGAAGGTGGTGGAGACACCATATATTTT. Its translation: CSVEGGGDTIYF.

J is TRBJ1-6 and V is TRBV11-2; D is ambiguous. Germline CDR1 reads SGHAT; CDR2 reads FQNNGV. V lost 5 bases and J lost 10, with 15 bases in between. CDR3 length: 14 residues. The DNA of the CDR3 is TGTGCCAGCAGCCCACACAGATCGAACTCACCCCTCCACTTT. Translation gives CASSPHRSNSPLHF.

V is TRBV19 and J is TRBJ2-7, with a weak D call TRBD1 (6 bases). V lost 1 base and J 2 bases, leaving 12 bases between the germline ends. In germline, CDR1 is LNHDA, CDR2 SQIVND (reference sequence). This CDR3 is 15 amino acids long. The chain's CDR3 is CASSIGRTEPYEQYF. The DNA of the CDR3 is TGTGCCAGTAGTATAGGAAGGACAGAGCCCTACGAGCAGTACTTC.

The chain joins TRBV28 to TRBJ1-2; 7 bases align to TRBD1. J was trimmed by 4 bases and V by 2 bases; bases with no gene match: 13. In germline, CDR1 is MDHEN, CDR2 SYDVKM. The CDR3 sequence is 17 residues long. The CDR3 region has the DNA TGTGCCAGCAGTTTACTTTTCCCAGGGGGGACGCTCTATGGCTACACCTTC. Amino acid sequence: CASSLLFPGGTLYGYTF.

The sample holds one count of this clone. The chain employs TRBV19 and TRBJ2-3, with D perhaps matching TRBD1 (6 bases). The V end lost 5 bases, the J end lost 0 bases, and 9 bases lay between the germline ends. This CDR3 region has 14 residues. Germline CDR1 is LNHDA and CDR2 is SQIVND (reference sequence). CDR3 amino acids: CASSDDRSTDTQYF. CDR3 in DNA: TGTGCCAGTAGTGATGACAGGAGCACAGATACGCAGTATTTT.

The table lists this clone with a count of one. V and J are TRBV7-8 and TRBJ1-5; 7 bases match TRBD1. From germline, CDR1 is SGHVS and CDR2 FQNEAQ. This CDR3 is 18 amino acids long. V shed 5 bases, J shed 7 bases, and the junction held 20 bases outside the gene matches. The CDR3, as DNA: TGTGCCAGCAGCCCGCTACGGGAATACAGGGGACGTATGCAGCCCCAGCATTTT. This encodes CASSPLREYRGRMQPQHF.

This chain connects TRBV5-1 to TRBJ2-7, with 10 bases that match TRBD2. V gave up 3 bases and J gave up 4 bases; unmatched junction bases: 10. CDR1 and CDR2 (germline): SGHRS, YFSETQ. The CDR3 runs 16 residues. CDR3: CASSSKRASGGYEQYF. The CDR3 DNA reads TGCGCCAGCAGCTCGAAGAGGGCTAGCGGGGGATACGAGCAGTACTTC.

The chain is built from TRBV9 and TRBJ2-3, with a weak D call TRBD2 (5 bases). Trimming stripped 0 bases from V and 6 bases from J, with 20 bases between. The CDR3 spans 17 residues. Germline V gives CDR1 SGDLS, CDR2 YYNGEE. The CDR3 coding sequence is TGTGCCAGCAGCGTAGCAGGAGGAAGCGCCCCGGGGGATACGCAGTATTTT. As protein: CASSVAGGSAPGDTQYF.

V usage is TRBV11-3 and J usage is TRBJ1-1; a possible D gene is TRBD1 (5 bases). The V end lost 6 bases, the J end lost 4 bases, and 12 bases lay between the germline ends. Germline CDR1 reads SGHNT; CDR2 reads YENEEA. The CDR3 runs to 13 residues. Here the CDR3 DNA reads TGTGCCAGCAGGGGGTCGGACACCACTGAAGCTTTCTTT. As protein: CASRGSDTTEAFF.

The rearrangement links TRBV5-4 to TRBJ2-2; D is perhaps TRBD2 (7 bases). Germline values: CDR1 SGHNT, CDR2 YYREEE (reference sequence). V lost 0 bases and J lost 5, with 11 bases in between. This CDR3 contains 15 residues. CDR3 sequence reads: CASSLAGGATGELFF. As DNA, the CDR3 is TGTGCCAGCAGCTTGGCGGGGGGCGCAACCGGGGAGCTGTTTTTT.

The rearrangement uses TRBV21-1 and TRBJ2-1; TRBD2, the D gene given by the table, was not confirmed from the DNA. TRBV21-1 is recorded as a pseudogene. This CDR3 comprises 19 residues. CDR3 sequence (DNA): TGTGCCAGCAGCAAACGGTATCGATTAGCGGGGGGGCCGAGGAATGAGCAGTTCTTC. Its protein is CASSKRYRLAGGPRNEQFF.

This clone showed up just once. The chain recombines TRBV6-5 with TRBJ2-1; 9 positions agree with TRBD1. The CDR3 contains 14 residues. The junction had 8 bases not matched to a gene; V was cut back by 7 bases and J by 7 bases. Germline CDR1 MNHEY, CDR2 SVGAGI. The CDR3 is CASTWDRVFNEQFF. Here the CDR3 DNA reads TGTGCCAGCACATGGGACAGGGTATTTAATGAGCAGTTCTTC.

This clone was seen only a few times. V is TRBV30 and J is TRBJ1-2; possibly TRBD1 for D (6 bases). The CDR3 spans 12 residues. V lost 2 bases, J lost 7 bases, and 11 bases lay in between. The germline V gene encodes CDR1 GTSNPN and CDR2 SVGIG (reference sequence). Here the CDR3 reads CAWSPQGAGYTF. CDR3 DNA: TGTGCCTGGAGTCCACAGGGAGCTGGCTACACCTTC. Using reference TRBV30 and TRBJ1-2 for the parts outside the CDR3, the full variable domain is SQTIHQWPATLVQPVGSPLSLECTVEGTSNPNLYWYRQAAGRGLQLLFYSVGIGQISSEVPQNLSASRPQDRQFILSSKKLLLSDSGFYLCAWSPQGAGYTFGSGTRLTVV.

As regards this clone: This sample also contains other DNA sequences that code for the same CDR3. The CDR3 here is CASSHGQGYSPLHF. The CDR3 coding sequence is TGTGCCAGCAGCCACGGACAGGGGTATTCACCCCTCCACTTT. This chain joins TRBV3-1 (or the pseudogene TRBV3-2) and TRBJ1-6, with TRBD1 identical over 9 bases. J lost 8 bases, V lost 3 bases, and 2 bases had no gene match. The CDR3 is made up of 14 amino acids. CDR1 and CDR2 (germline): LGHDT, YNNKEL (reference sequence).

This clone came up many times. V gene TRBV2 combines with J gene TRBJ1-2, with D tentatively TRBD1 (6 bases). Germline CDR1 reads SNHLY; CDR2 reads FYNNEI. Trimming left V 2 bases short and J 7 bases short, with 23 bases between. CDR3 length equals 17 residues. In DNA form, the CDR3 reads TGTGCCAGCAGTGAAAGGATTAATAGGGGAGGGGGAGGTGGCTACACCTTC. Translated, it gives CASSERINRGGGGGYTF.

The chain carries TRBV4-1 and TRBJ1-1; no reliable D call. Germline V gene data show CDR1 as MGHRA and CDR2 as YSYEKL. The CDR3 extends over 15 amino acids. Trimming removed 4 bases at V and 1 base at J, with 13 bases between. The CDR3 protein is CASSLFQVGNTEAFF. Written as DNA, the CDR3 is TGCGCCAGCAGCCTCTTCCAGGTTGGGAACACTGAAGCTTTCTTT.

The CDR3 nucleotides read TGTGCCAGCAGTGAAAGGACAGGACATTCACCCCTCCACTTT. Its protein is CASSERTGHSPLHF. V gene TRBV2 combines with J gene TRBJ1-6, with 7 bases lining up with TRBD1. Per germline, CDR1 SNHLY and CDR2 FYNNEI. This CDR3 is 14 amino acids long. V shed 2 bases, J shed 8 bases, and the junction held 3 bases outside the gene matches.